The rows below give T cell receptor beta chains drawn from one sample of a study of T cell responses to AZD1222 COVID-19 vaccine. The assay was immunoSEQ multiplex PCR, and TCRdb's table has in-frame clones only and misses some. The table lists 150,000 or so clones, 90% of them singletons. The material was peripheral blood, obtained 28 days after the second AZD1222 dose. These receptors all stem from an adult who received the AZD1222 COVID-19 vaccine. The CDR3 runs from the conserved cysteine through the conserved F or W. A D gene is named only where the DNA matches it firmly. Some rows have no size entry. The others give once, few or many, or a class for an expanded clone.

NA 15 NA TRBJ1-4 TRBV6-5 TGTGCCAGCAGCATCCAGGGGAGGGGAAATGAAAAACTGTTTTTT CASSIQGRGNEKLFF
NA 16 NA TRBJ1-2 TRBV30 TGTGCCTGGAGTGTAGGTGGCGGTGGGAAGAACTATGGCTACACCTTC CAWSVGGGGKNYGYTF
once 12 NA TRBJ1-2 TRBV19 TGTGCCAGCGGACACGGAGAGGAGAGCTACACCTTC CASGHGEESYTF
NA 15 NA TRBJ2-3 TRBV3-1/TRBV3-2 TGTGCCAGCAGCCTCGGGACATCTAGCACAGATACGCAGTATTTT CASSLGTSSTDTQYF
NA 13 NA TRBJ1-5 TRBV7-2 TGTGCCAGCAGCTTCCCAGGGGTTCAGCCCCAGCATTTT CASSFPGVQPQHF
NA 15 TRBD1 TRBJ2-5 TRBV3-1/TRBV3-2 TGTGCCAGCAGCCCAGACCTGGGACAGGTAGAGACCCAGTACTTC CASSPDLGQVETQYF
NA 14 NA TRBJ1-4 TRBV7-9 TGTGCCAGCAGCTTAGTGAGGGACGGCGAAAAACTGTTTTTT CASSLVRDGEKLFF
once 16 TRBD2 TRBJ2-5 TRBV7-7 TGTGCTAGCAGCTACTTTAGCGGGGGGGCCCGGGAGACCCAGTACTTC CASSYFSGGARETQYF
few 13 TRBD1 TRBJ2-7 TRBV3-1/TRBV3-2 TGTGCCAGCAGATCAACAGGGGTCTACGAGCAGTACTTC CASRSTGVYEQYF
NA 14 TRBD2 TRBJ2-7 TRBV14 TGTGCCAGCAGCCAACTAGCGGGAGGGGTCGAGCAGTACTTC CASSQLAGGVEQYF
NA 12 NA TRBJ1-2 TRBV6-4 TGTGCCAGCAGTGACGACCTTCGTGGCTACACCTTC CASSDDLRGYTF
NA 15 TRBD1 TRBJ2-7 TRBV5-1 TGCGCCAGCATCCCCGGGACAGGGGGTCACTACGAGCAGTACTTC CASIPGTGGHYEQYF
NA 15 TRBD2 TRBJ2-7 TRBV28 TGTGCCAGCAGCTCCGGGACTAGCGGTTCCTACGAGCAGTACTTC CASSSGTSGSYEQYF
NA 14 NA TRBJ2-1 TRBV24-1 TGTGCCACGGGCCCCGACAGCCCGGTCCATGAGCAGTTCTTC CATGPDSPVHEQFF
NA 14 TRBD1 TRBJ2-7 TRBV6-5 TGTGCCAGCAGTCCAGGGACAGGGGGAGACGAGCAGTACTTC CASSPGTGGDEQYF
NA 14 NA TRBJ2-3 TRBV28 TGTGCCAGCAGCCCATATACGAGCACAGATACGCAGTATTTT CASSPYTSTDTQYF
NA 14 TRBD2 TRBJ2-1 TRBV30 TGTGCCTGCAGGACTAGCGGGGGGTTCAATGAGCAGTTCTTC CACRTSGGFNEQFF
NA 16 NA TRBJ2-6 TRBV6-5 TGTGCCAGCAGTTACTCGGCGAACTCTGGGGCCAACGTCCTGACTTTC CASSYSANSGANVLTF
NA 16 NA TRBJ2-1 TRBV9 TGTGCCAGCAGCGCGTGGGAGAGTGTGGGTATAAATGAGCAGTTCTTC CASSAWESVGINEQFF
NA 15 TRBD1 TRBJ1-1 TRBV19 TGTGCCAGTAGGGACCGCTCTAACAGGGGAACTGAAGCTTTCTTT CASRDRSNRGTEAFF
NA 12 NA TRBJ1-2 TRBV6-5 TGTGCCACCACCGAAACTAACTATGGCTACACCTTC CATTETNYGYTF
NA 15 TRBD1 TRBJ2-2 TRBV6-5 TGTGCCAGCAGTTACGGGGGACAGGGAGCCGGGGAGCTGTTTTTT CASSYGGQGAGELFF
NA 14 NA TRBJ1-1 TRBV6-5 TGTGCCAGCAGGGCTATCGGGCTGGGGGCTGAAGCTTTCTTT CASRAIGLGAEAFF
NA 12 NA TRBJ2-3 TRBV5-1 TGCGCCAGCAGCTCGAGCACAGATACGCAGTATTTT CASSSSTDTQYF
NA 16 NA TRBJ2-3 TRBV10-1 TGCGCCAGCAGTGAGGGTGGTGGACTATCGAAAGATACGCAGTATTTT CASSEGGGLSKDTQYF
NA 13 TRBD2 TRBJ2-1 TRBV6-6 TGTGCCAGCAGTCTAGCGGGCCCGAATGAGCAGTTCTTC CASSLAGPNEQFF
NA 15 NA TRBJ1-6 TRBV28 TGTGCCAGCAGTTTAACAGGCAGGGTGAGGTCACCCCTCCACTTT CASSLTGRVRSPLHF
NA 11 NA TRBJ1-1 TRBV28 TGTGCCAGCAGTCTCCCCTCGGAAGCTTTCTTT CASSLPSEAFF
NA 16 TRBD1 TRBJ2-2 TRBV30 TGTGCCTGGAAACTACCGGGACAGGGACGAACCGGGGAGCTGTTTTTT CAWKLPGQGRTGELFF
NA 13 TRBD1 TRBJ2-1 TRBV19 TGTGCCAGTAGTGTGACAGGGTTCGATGAGCAGTTCTTC CASSVTGFDEQFF
NA 14 NA TRBJ1-6 TRBV27 TGTGCCAGCAGGGTCGGTGGGGCGAATTCACCCCTCCACTTT CASRVGGANSPLHF
NA 16 TRBD1 TRBJ1-1 TRBV10-3 TGTGCCATCAGCTCGGGGACAGTCAATAGGAACACTGAAGCTTTCTTT CAISSGTVNRNTEAFF
once 14 NA TRBJ1-4 TRBV6-5 TGTGCCAGCAGTCATCAAGGGGAGGGTGAAAAACTGTTTTTT CASSHQGEGEKLFF
NA 12 NA TRBJ2-1 TRBV3-1/TRBV3-2 TGTGCCAGCAGCCAAGTGAATAATGAGCAGTTCTTC CASSQVNNEQFF
NA 15 NA TRBJ2-5 TRBV7-9 TGTGCCAGCAGCTTAGCGGGACGGTTACAAGAGACCCAGTACTTC CASSLAGRLQETQYF
NA 18 TRBD2 TRBJ2-2 TRBV7-6 TGTGCCAGCAGCTTAATTCTAGCGGGCCCCCCGAACACCGGGGAGCTGTTTTTT CASSLILAGPPNTGELFF
NA 13 NA TRBJ2-1 TRBV19 TGTGCCAGTAGTCCGGACAGTTACAATGAGCAGTTCTTC CASSPDSYNEQFF
NA 16 TRBD1 TRBJ1-2 TRBV4-3 TGCGCCAGCAGCCAAGAATTTGGACAGGGGGCCGGTGGCTACACCTTC CASSQEFGQGAGGYTF
NA 14 TRBD1 TRBJ1-2 TRBV28 TGTGCCAGCAGTGACAGGGGGCGTTACTATGGCTACACCTTC CASSDRGRYYGYTF
NA 13 NA TRBJ1-2 TRBV20-1 TGCAGTGCTCGTGTCCCCGGGACCTATGGCTACACCTTC CSARVPGTYGYTF
NA 14 NA TRBJ1-6 TRBV28 TGTGCCAGCAGTTTCAGACTCTATAATTCACCCCTCCACTTT CASSFRLYNSPLHF
NA 14 NA TRBJ2-1 TRBV4-1 TGCGCCAGCAGCCAAGTGACCTGGGACAATGAGCAGTTCTTC CASSQVTWDNEQFF
NA 15 NA TRBJ1-2 TRBV6-5 TGTGCCAGCAGTTACTCGGGCGGGGGTGCGGATGGCTACACCTTC CASSYSGGGADGYTF
NA 15 TRBD2 TRBJ2-1 TRBV6-4 TGTGCCAGCAGCATTGGGACTAGCGGGAGGGGTGAGCAGTTCTTC CASSIGTSGRGEQFF
NA 15 NA TRBJ2-1 TRBV9 TGTGCCAGCAGCGTAGGAGGGACAACAGACAATGAGCAGTTCTTC CASSVGGTTDNEQFF
NA 16 NA TRBJ2-4 TRBV11-2 TGTGCCAGCAGCTTAGTGGCAGGGTTAGCCAAAAACATTCAGTACTTC CASSLVAGLAKNIQYF
NA 14 TRBD2 TRBJ2-3 TRBV19 TGTGCCAGTAAAGGCGGGAGGGTGGTAGATACGCAGTATTTT CASKGGRVVDTQYF
NA 14 NA TRBJ1-3 TRBV28 TGTGCCAGCAGTTTAACGCTAGCTGGAAACACCATATATTTT CASSLTLAGNTIYF